Below, 9 T cell receptor beta chains from the same sample are listed, as sequenced in a study of blood T cells in healthy people across ages. Using a J-beta primer mix together with a sample-barcoded 5' primer, a second PCR was run for roughly 6 to 12 cycles. TCRdb used MiXCR to reprocess the 5' RACE reads, holding one entry per CDR3 protein. The sample carries about 1,500,000 distinct CDR3 sequences, roughly 30% recorded once. Sequencing used blood. Receptor source: a woman younger than 45 in good health.

This chain links TRBV5-1 with TRBJ2-5; 9 bases agree with TRBD1. Judging by the DNA end, TRBJ2-7 fits better; the J call may be wrong. This CDR3 spans 15 amino acids. CDR1 and CDR2 from the germline V gene are SGHRS and YFSETQ. The CDR3 coding sequence is TGCGCCAGCAGCAAAGGGACAGGGTGGGTTCCCGAGCAGTACTTC. This encodes CASSKGTGWVPEQYF.

About this clonotype: One junction end disagrees with the germline gene, perhaps due to a read error. The chain recombines TRBV11-1 with TRBJ2-7, with D uncertain. CDR3 size: 14 residues. Germline loops: CDR1 SGHAT, CDR2 FQDESV (reference sequence). As DNA, the CDR3 is TGTGCTAGCAGCTTAGTAGCATACTCCTACGAGCAGTACTTC. This encodes CASSLVAYSYEQYF.

This clonotype has a count of ten or more. The V call is TRBV12-3 or TRBV12-4, the J call TRBJ2-5; no definite D call. The CDR3 is 13 amino acids. V was clipped by 5 bases and J by 5 bases, with 12 bases between them. CDR3 loop: CASSNGQLETQYF. The CDR3 DNA reads as TGTGCCAGCAGTAACGGCCAGCTGGAGACCCAGTACTTC.

To note about this clonotype: This clone may be a read error of a much larger clone one base away. V usage is TRBV7-8 and J usage is TRBJ2-1, with D perhaps TRBD1 or TRBD2 (6 bases each). There are 18 residues in the CDR3. CDR1 is SGHVS, CDR2 FQNEAQ, per germline. Here the CDR3 DNA reads TGTGCCAGCAGCCCGAGGGGGGCCGGGTTCGATCCCTACAATGAGAAGTTCTTC. Its protein is CASSPRGAGFDPYNEKFF.

The CDR3 loop reads CASSYSIWITEAFF. CDR3 nucleotides: TGTGCCAGCAGTTACTCGATTTGGATTACTGAAGCTTTCTTT. The chain couples TRBV6-5 to TRBJ1-1; D remains unclear. The CDR3 extends over 14 amino acids. Trimming took off 0 bases at V and 5 bases at J, with 10 bases between the two ends. CDR1 and CDR2 from the germline V gene are MNHEY and SVGAGI.

The V gene is TRBV15, the J gene TRBJ1-2; 10 bases match TRBD1. The junction had 8 bases not matched to a gene; V was cut back by 4 bases and J by 0 bases. The CDR3 runs 17 residues. Per germline, CDR1 LNHNV and CDR2 YYDKDF (reference sequence). The CDR3 protein is CATSKDRDRGANYGYTF. The CDR3, as DNA: TGTGCCACCAGCAAAGACCGGGACAGGGGCGCTAACTATGGCTACACCTTC.

The chain has TRBV20-1 and TRBJ2-1; D may be TRBD2 (5 bases). CDR3 length equals 15 residues. V was clipped by 1 base and J by 3 bases, with 13 bases between them. Germline CDR1 DFQATT, CDR2 SNEGSKA (reference sequence). The CDR3 region has the DNA TGCAGTGCTAGAGCACTGGACTGGAACTACAATGAGCAGTTCTTC. Protein: CSARALDWNYNEQFF.

The V call is TRBV6-1, the J call TRBJ1-2; D is possibly TRBD1 (6 bases). CDR1 is MNHNS and CDR2 is SASEGT in the germline V gene. With 5 bases removed from V and 7 bases from J, the gap between germline ends came to 14 bases. The CDR3 sequence is 13 residues long. The DNA for the CDR3 is TGTGCCAGCAGTCGATACAGGGAGGGTGGCTACACCTTC. Its protein is CASSRYREGGYTF.

The rearrangement links TRBV5-6 to TRBJ2-1; no clear D gene. Germline CDR1 is SGHDT and CDR2 is YYEEEE. The CDR3 extends over 14 amino acids. Deletions cut 2 bases from V and 3 bases from J, with 9 bases between. CDR3 region: CASSFSYSYNEQFF. CDR3 bases: TGTGCCAGCAGCTTTAGTTACAGCTACAATGAGCAGTTCTTC.